This TCR beta chain was documented in a study of T cell changes during pregnancy in multiple sclerosis (dated by TCRdb to between 2019 and 2020). Looking at the study overall: Changes in the T cell repertoire over the course of pregnancy were examined in this study in women with multiple sclerosis.

With regard to this clone: The antigen it binds to is not known. No base quality values were provided; no much bigger clone lies one nucleotide off.

As encoded in the germline V gene (reference sequence), CDR1 is LNHDA while CDR2 is SQIVND. Its CDR3 holds 14 amino acids, cysteine through phenylalanine. Just CDR3 DNA is preserved here, 42 bases in frame from base 1. V lost 8 bases and J lost 2 bases; the stretch between them is 15 bases long. The library was prepared using the immunoSEQ multiplex PCR assay. TCRdb's version of the immuneACCESS table is confined to in-frame rearrangements and falls short of the full clone set. An unresolved V gene accounts for under half of the shortfall where checked; the remainder is of unknown origin. The sample table records tens of thousands of clones; more than 80% of these occur just once. Roughly 0.61% of the sample is taken by the ten largest.

Recombination joined TRBV19 with TRBJ2-5; the best D guess is TRBD1, with 6 bases matching. The source material was CD4+ T cells from peripheral blood mononuclear cells, sampled in the third trimester of pregnancy. The receptor was isolated from a female donor in good health, enrolled as a control in a pregnancy study. This receptor carries the CDR3 CASAFGGGQETQYF. The sequence in DNA is TGTGCCAGTGCTTTTGGGGGCGGACAAGAGACCCAGTACTTC.